This passage covers 22 T cell receptor beta chains from one sample sequenced in a study of PD-1 blockade in classical Hodgkin lymphoma. Some clones are missing from TCRdb's copy, which holds only in-frame ones; the method was immunoSEQ multiplex PCR. This table holds thousands of clones, around four fifths found once. In every patient, relapse followed autologous stem cell transplantation, while exposure to brentuximab vedotin differed. Sequencing was performed on peripheral blood mononuclear cells (PBMCs), taken at baseline. The receptors shown here come from a human donor with classical Hodgkin lymphoma.

The chain uses TRBV5-8 and TRBJ2-7; D remains ambiguous. Germline CDR1 SGHTS, CDR2 YDEGEE. Trimming took 0 bases from V and 2 from J, leaving 3 bases between them. CDR3 length equals 12 residues. The DNA of the CDR3 is TGTGCCAGCAGCTTGGGGGCCTACGAGCAGTACTTC. Its translation is CASSLGAYEQYF.

This chain links TRBV6-6 with TRBJ2-5; D may match TRBD1 or TRBD2 (5 bases each). Trimming pared 5 bases from V and 2 bases from J, leaving 15 bases between. The CDR3 has 15 amino acids. Per the germline V gene, CDR1 is MNHNY and CDR2 is SVGAGI (reference sequence). CDR3 sequence: CASSGGTGHQETQYF. DNA of the CDR3: TGTGCCAGCAGTGGAGGAACAGGCCATCAAGAGACCCAGTACTTC.

This rearrangement joins TRBV7-9 to TRBJ1-6; weak D call: TRBD1 (6 bases). Looked up from germline, CDR1 is SEHNR and CDR2 is FQNEAQ (reference sequence). This CDR3 comprises 15 residues. Deletions cut 6 bases from V and 10 bases from J, with 19 bases between. This chain's CDR3 is CASRDQGGFGSPLHF. The CDR3 DNA follows: TGTGCCAGCAGGGACCAAGGGGGATTCGGATCACCCCTCCACTTT.

The chain joins TRBV4-2 to TRBJ1-4; TRBD1 matches 7 bases. In germline, CDR1 is LGHNA, CDR2 YNFKEQ. The CDR3 spans 20 residues. V shed 1 base, J shed 0 bases, and the junction held 14 bases outside the gene matches. The CDR3 protein is CASSQGRRARGSATNEKLFF. As DNA, the CDR3 is TGTGCCAGCAGCCAAGGACGGAGGGCCAGGGGGTCGGCAACTAATGAAAAACTGTTTTTT.

V gene TRBV5-1 combines with J gene TRBJ2-1; 13 bases agree with TRBD2. The trim removed 4 bases at V and 2 bases at J, leaving 9 bases unmatched. Germline CDR1 is SGHRS and CDR2 is YFSETQ. The CDR3 is made up of 18 amino acids. The CDR3 loop is CASSPIKLAGGTYNEQFF. The CDR3 bases are TGCGCCAGCAGCCCGATAAAACTAGCGGGAGGGACCTACAATGAGCAGTTCTTC.

This chain uses TRBV6-1 with TRBJ2-7; D may be TRBD1 (5 bases). Deletions cut 0 bases from V and 4 bases from J, with 7 bases between. The CDR3 sequence is 13 residues long. Germline CDR1 MNHNS, CDR2 SASEGT. The CDR3 nucleotides are TGTGCCAGCAGTGAAGCCTGGACATACGAGCAGTACTTC. Residues: CASSEAWTYEQYF.

V gene TRBV27 combines with J gene TRBJ2-5; D is perhaps TRBD1 (6 bases). The CDR3 has 14 residues. The germline V and J ends were trimmed by 3 bases and 0 bases, with 8 bases remaining between them. Per germline, CDR1 MNHEY and CDR2 SMNVEV (reference sequence). For the CDR3, the DNA is TGTGCCAGCAGTTTCGGACAGAACCAAGAGACCCAGTACTTC. Residues: CASSFGQNQETQYF.

The rearrangement links TRBV5-5 to TRBJ2-5; D is undetermined. The V end lost 0 bases, the J end lost 4 bases, and 10 bases lay between the germline ends. Germline CDR1 and CDR2: SGHKS and YYEKEE (reference sequence). The CDR3 consists of 14 residues. The CDR3 nucleotides read TGTGCCAGCAGCTTGGAAGGGTTTCGAGAGACCCAGTACTTC. The encoded protein is CASSLEGFRETQYF.

The genes are TRBV7-2 and TRBJ2-7, with TRBD2 identical over 10 bases. CDR1 and CDR2 from the germline V gene are SGHTA and FQGNSA. V was pared by 3 bases and J by 2 bases, with 1 base of the junction left unmatched. The CDR3 contains 14 residues. The CDR3 nucleotides are TGTGCCAGCAGCTTCCTAGCGGGAGCCTACGAGCAGTACTTC. Amino acid sequence: CASSFLAGAYEQYF.

The V call is TRBV6-4, the J call TRBJ2-1; D tentatively reads TRBD1 or TRBD2 (5 bases each). This CDR3 spans 15 amino acids. Germline CDR1 is MRHNA and CDR2 is SNTAGT. V was shortened by 4 bases and J by 4 bases, with 14 bases between the two germline ends. CDR3 coding DNA: TGTGCCAGCAGTGTCGACGGGACCTCTTACAATGAGCAGTTCTTC. It yields the protein CASSVDGTSYNEQFF.

J is TRBJ2-2 and V is TRBV6-5, with a weak D call TRBD1 (5 bases). CDR1 and CDR2 from the germline V gene are MNHEY and SVGAGI. This CDR3 region has 14 residues. V shed 4 bases and J shed 2 bases, with 8 bases lying between them. The CDR3: CASSSRVNTGELFF. CDR3 in DNA: TGTGCCAGCAGTTCCAGGGTAAACACCGGGGAGCTGTTTTTT.

This chain connects TRBV5-6 to TRBJ1-5; D is undetermined. Germline V gene lookup returns CDR1 SGHDT and CDR2 YYEEEE. The V end was cut by 2 bases, the J end by 9 bases, with 18 bases between. The CDR3 sequence is 15 residues long. The CDR3 nucleotides read TGTGCCAGCAGCTTTGGCGGAGGCGAACGGCCGCCCCAGCATTTT. Amino acids: CASSFGGGERPPQHF.

The chain recombines TRBV10-2 with TRBJ2-7; TRBD1 is a possible D gene (5 bases). This CDR3 region has 11 residues. Germline values: CDR1 WSHSY, CDR2 SAAADI. With 8 bases removed from V and 4 bases from J, the gap between germline ends came to 9 bases. The CDR3 DNA reads TGCGCCAGCGGAAGGGGTTACGAGCAGTACTTC. Its protein product is CASGRGYEQYF.

The CDR3 coding sequence is TGTGCCAGCAGCTTAGCGGGACTAGCGGGAGTTCTCGGGCAAGAGACCCAGTACTTC. Amino acid sequence: CASSLAGLAGVLGQETQYF. The V call is TRBV7-8, the J call TRBJ2-5, with TRBD2 matching 14 bases. The V gene's germline CDR1 is SGHVS and CDR2 FQNEAQ. V lost 0 bases and J lost 2; bases outside the gene matches: 8. The CDR3 sequence is 19 residues long. Drawing the rest from reference TRBV7-8 and TRBJ2-5, the complete variable domain is GAGVSQSPRYKVAKRGQDVALRCDPISGHVSLFWYQQALGQGPEFLTYFQNEAQLDKSGLPSDRFFAERPEGSVSTLKIQRTQQEDSAVYLCASSLAGLAGVLGQETQYFGPGTRLLVL.

J is TRBJ2-2 and V is TRBV5-4; possible D gene TRBD1, 6 bases. The V gene lost 4 bases and the J gene lost 1 base, with 11 bases spanning the gap. Germline CDR1 SGHNT, CDR2 YYREEE (reference sequence). The CDR3 sequence is 15 residues long. The CDR3 is CASSRQDRNTGELFF. The CDR3 bases are TGTGCCAGCAGCAGACAGGACAGGAACACCGGGGAGCTGTTTTTT.

This chain joins TRBV10-1 and TRBJ2-3, with 7 bases aligning to TRBD1. CDR1 and CDR2 (germline): WNHNN, SYGVQD (reference sequence). J was trimmed by 2 bases and V by 4 bases; bases with no gene match: 9. This CDR3 contains 16 residues. This CDR3 is CASSGEGTVHTDTQYF. CDR3 DNA: TGCGCCAGCAGTGGGGAAGGGACAGTCCACACAGATACGCAGTATTTT.

As concerns this clone: At one of its ends the junction is not consistent with the germline gene, which may arise from a read error. The chain carries TRBV27 and TRBJ2-7; TRBD2 might be the D (6 bases). The length of the CDR3 is 15 residues. Germline V CDR1 and CDR2: MNHEY, SMNVEV (reference sequence). The CDR3 DNA is TGTGCCGGCAGTTTTTCTCGGGACTCCTCCAACGAGCAGTACTTC. Its protein is CAGSFSRDSSNEQYF.

The chain couples TRBV5-5 to TRBJ2-7; possibly TRBD2 for D (6 bases). Trimming cost V 0 bases and J 1 base, with 20 bases left between them. The germline V gene has CDR1 SGHKS and CDR2 YYEKEE (reference sequence). This CDR3 spans 18 amino acids. The CDR3 bases are TGTGCCAGCAGCTTGGATCAGGGTTGGCGGGACTTATCCTACGAGCAGTACTTC. Encoded protein: CASSLDQGWRDLSYEQYF.

The rearrangement joins TRBV5-1 to TRBJ2-7; D gene uncertain. Deletions cut 5 bases from V and 0 bases from J, with 9 bases between. The CDR3 contains 13 residues. The germline V gene has CDR1 SGHRS and CDR2 YFSETQ. CDR3 in DNA: TGCGCCAGCAGAAGTGGGTCCTCCTACGAGCAGTACTTC. Translation: CASRSGSSYEQYF.

The chain employs TRBV30 and TRBJ2-1; tentatively, D is TRBD1 or TRBD2 (5 bases each). There are 14 residues in the CDR3. Germline values: CDR1 GTSNPN, CDR2 SVGIG (reference sequence). V lost 4 bases and J 6 bases, leaving 16 bases between the germline ends. CDR3 sequence: CAWTRGGAANEQFF. Here the CDR3 DNA reads TGTGCCTGGACCCGTGGGGGAGCGGCCAATGAGCAGTTCTTC.

Comment on this clone: At one boundary the junction diverges from the germline segment, which might be a read error. V is TRBV7-6 and J is TRBJ2-1; 9 nucleotides align to TRBD2. The CDR3 has 14 amino acids. Germline CDR1 reads SGHVS; CDR2 reads FNYEAQ. The CDR3 region is CASSPTSGRLNSVF. The DNA of the CDR3 is TGTGCCAGCAGCCCGACCAGCGGGAGGCTCAATTCTGTCTTC.

This sequence joins TRBV7-9 and TRBJ1-6; D is unclear. Germline lookup yields CDR1 SEHNR and CDR2 FQNEAQ (reference sequence). This CDR3 region has 15 residues. V dropped 1 base and J dropped 4 bases, with 8 bases sitting between them. The CDR3 coding sequence is TGTGCCAGCAGCTTAGAAGGACCTTATAATTCACCCCTCCACTTT. Encoded protein: CASSLEGPYNSPLHF.